This T cell receptor beta chain came from a study of shared clonotypes between healthy human individuals. Study-level results: Relative to their counterparts shared across all four donors, non-shared clonotypes exhibited diminished generation probabilities.

Of note for this clone: The antigen is unknown.

Around 220 ng DNA, about 28,000 T cell genomes, went into each sorted-subset replicate PCR. TCRdb keeps only in-frame clones here, not all; method: immunoSEQ multiplex PCR. Among fewer than 1 million clones, around 96% were seen once, and the ten largest hold about 0.25%. CDR1 is SEHNR, CDR2 FQNEAQ, per germline (reference sequence). V was trimmed by 3 bases and J by 1 base, leaving 6 bases between them. CDR3 length equals 13 residues. Terminally differentiated effector memory CD45RA+ cells were excluded from the naive CD8 cells, which were CD45RO-negative and positively selected for CCR7. The TCR originated in a man aged 25 to 40 in good health. The chain combines TRBV7-9 with TRBJ2-5, with D possibly matching TRBD1 (6 bases). The sample taken for sequencing was naive CD8+ T cells sorted from blood. The CDR3 DNA reads TGTGCCAGCAGCTTGGACAGCCAAGAGACCCAGTACTTC. Residues: CASSLDSQETQYF.